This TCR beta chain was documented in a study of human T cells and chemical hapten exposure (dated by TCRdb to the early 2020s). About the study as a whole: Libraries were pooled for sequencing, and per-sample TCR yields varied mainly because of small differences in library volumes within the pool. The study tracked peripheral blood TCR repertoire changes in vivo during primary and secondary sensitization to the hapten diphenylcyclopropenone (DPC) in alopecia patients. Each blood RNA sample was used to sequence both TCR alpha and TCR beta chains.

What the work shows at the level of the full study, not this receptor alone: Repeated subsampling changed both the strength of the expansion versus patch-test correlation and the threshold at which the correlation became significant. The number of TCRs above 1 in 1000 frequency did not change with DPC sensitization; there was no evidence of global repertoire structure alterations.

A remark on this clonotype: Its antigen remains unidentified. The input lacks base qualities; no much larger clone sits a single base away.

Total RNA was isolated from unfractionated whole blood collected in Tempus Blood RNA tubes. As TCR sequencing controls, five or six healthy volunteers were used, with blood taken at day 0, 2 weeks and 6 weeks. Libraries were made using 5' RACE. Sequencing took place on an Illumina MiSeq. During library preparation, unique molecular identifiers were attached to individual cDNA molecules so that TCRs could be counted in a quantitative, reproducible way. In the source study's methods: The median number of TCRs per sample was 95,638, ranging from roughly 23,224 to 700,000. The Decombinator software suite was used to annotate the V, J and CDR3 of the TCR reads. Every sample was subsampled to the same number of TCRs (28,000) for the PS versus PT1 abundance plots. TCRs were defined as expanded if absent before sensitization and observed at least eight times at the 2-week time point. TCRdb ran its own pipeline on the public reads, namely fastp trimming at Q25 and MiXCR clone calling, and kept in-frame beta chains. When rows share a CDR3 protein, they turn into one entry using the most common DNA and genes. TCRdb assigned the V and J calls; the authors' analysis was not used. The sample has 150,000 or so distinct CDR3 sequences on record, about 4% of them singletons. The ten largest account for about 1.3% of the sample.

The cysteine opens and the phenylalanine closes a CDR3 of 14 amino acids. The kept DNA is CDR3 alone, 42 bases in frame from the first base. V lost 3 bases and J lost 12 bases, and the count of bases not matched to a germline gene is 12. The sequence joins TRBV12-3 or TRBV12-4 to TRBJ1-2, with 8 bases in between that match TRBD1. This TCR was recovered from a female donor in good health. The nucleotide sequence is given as TGTGCCAGCAGTTTTCCCCAGGGGGCTGGCGGCGACACCTTC. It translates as CASSFPQGAGGDTF.